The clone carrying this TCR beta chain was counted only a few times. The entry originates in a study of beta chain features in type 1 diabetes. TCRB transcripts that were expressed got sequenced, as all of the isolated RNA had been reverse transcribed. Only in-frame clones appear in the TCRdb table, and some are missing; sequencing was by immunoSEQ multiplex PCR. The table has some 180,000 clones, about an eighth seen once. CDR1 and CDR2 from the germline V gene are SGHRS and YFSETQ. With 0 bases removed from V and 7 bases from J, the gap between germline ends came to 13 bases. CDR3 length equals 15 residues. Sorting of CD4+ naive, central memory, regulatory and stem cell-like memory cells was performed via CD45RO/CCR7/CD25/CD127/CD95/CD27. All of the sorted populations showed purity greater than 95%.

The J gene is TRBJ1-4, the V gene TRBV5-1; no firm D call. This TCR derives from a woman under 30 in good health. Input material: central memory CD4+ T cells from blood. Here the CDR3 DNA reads TGCGCCAGCAGCTTGGACGGAACTAAGAGTGAAAAACTGTTTTTT. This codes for CASSLDGTKSEKLFF.